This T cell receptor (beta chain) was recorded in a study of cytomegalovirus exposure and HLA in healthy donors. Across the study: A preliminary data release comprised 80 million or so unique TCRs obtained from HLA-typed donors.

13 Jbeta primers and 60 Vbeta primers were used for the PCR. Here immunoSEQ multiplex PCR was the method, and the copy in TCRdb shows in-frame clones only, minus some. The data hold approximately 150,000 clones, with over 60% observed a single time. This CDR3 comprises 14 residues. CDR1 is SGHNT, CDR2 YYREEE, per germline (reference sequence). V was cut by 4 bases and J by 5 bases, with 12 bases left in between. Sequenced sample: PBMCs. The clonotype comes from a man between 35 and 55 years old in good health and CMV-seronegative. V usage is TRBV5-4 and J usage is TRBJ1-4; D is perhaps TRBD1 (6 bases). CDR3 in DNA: TGTGCCAGCAGCCTAGGGGGGGCGAATGAAAAACTGTTTTTT. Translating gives CASSLGGANEKLFF.